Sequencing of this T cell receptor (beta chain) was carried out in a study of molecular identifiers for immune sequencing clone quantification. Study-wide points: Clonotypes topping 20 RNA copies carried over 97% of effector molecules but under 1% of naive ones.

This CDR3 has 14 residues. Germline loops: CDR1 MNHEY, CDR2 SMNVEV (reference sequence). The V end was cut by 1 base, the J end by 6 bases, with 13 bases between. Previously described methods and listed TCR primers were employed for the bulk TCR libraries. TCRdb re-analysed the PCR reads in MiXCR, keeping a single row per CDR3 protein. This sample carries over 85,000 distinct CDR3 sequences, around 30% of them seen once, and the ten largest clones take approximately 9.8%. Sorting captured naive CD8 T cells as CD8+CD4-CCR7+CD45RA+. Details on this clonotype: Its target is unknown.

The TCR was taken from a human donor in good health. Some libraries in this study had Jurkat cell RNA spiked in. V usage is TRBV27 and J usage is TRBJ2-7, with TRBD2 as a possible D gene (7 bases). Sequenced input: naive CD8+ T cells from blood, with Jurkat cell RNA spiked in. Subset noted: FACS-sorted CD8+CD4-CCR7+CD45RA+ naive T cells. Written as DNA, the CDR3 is TGTGCCAGCAGTTTATACAGGGAGGGCATCGAGCAGTACTTC. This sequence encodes CASSLYREGIEQYF.